The 28 T cell receptor beta chains below all came from one sample that was sequenced in a study of T cells in Graves' hyperthyroidism and ophthalmopathy. RNA transcripts served as the template for amplifying TCR beta CDR3 regions. The HTBI primer set drove a first-round RT-PCR of the TCR CDR3. MiXCR, applied by TCRdb to the multiplex PCR reads, yields one record per CDR3 protein. The sample comprises 410,000 or so distinct CDR3 sequences, roughly 15% of which are singletons, and around 14% rests with the top ten. Specimen: blood. The receptors here all came from a man aged 18 to 30 with Graves' ophthalmopathy.

In its sample, this clonotype was seen many times. The chain employs TRBV13 and TRBJ2-7; weak D call: TRBD2 (6 bases). The ends were cut back, 6 bases at V and 2 bases at J, with 11 bases in the middle. The length of the CDR3 is 13 residues. Germline V gene lookup returns CDR1 PRHDT and CDR2 FYEKMQ (reference sequence). In DNA form, the CDR3 reads TGTGCCAGCAGTAAGCGGGCCCCCTACGAGCAGTACTTC. It specifies CASSKRAPYEQYF.

In its sample, this clonotype was seen many times. The chain employs TRBV12-3 or TRBV12-4 and TRBJ1-4; D gene ambiguous. The CDR3 runs 14 residues. The V gene lost 10 bases and the J gene lost 5 bases, with 17 bases spanning the gap. The CDR3 region is CATGPRGANEKLFF. CDR3 nucleotides: TGTGCCACCGGTCCGCGGGGTGCCAATGAAAAACTGTTTTTT.

This clonotype was counted between two and nine times. This chain joins TRBV4-2 and TRBJ2-2; 15 bases map to TRBD2. Germline V lookup: CDR1 LGHNA, CDR2 YNFKEQ. With 4 bases clipped from V and 3 bases from J, the junction kept 9 bases outside the gene matches. The CDR3 has 19 residues. In DNA, the CDR3 is TGTGCCAGCAGCCGGACCGCGGGACTAGCGGGAGGATACACCGGGGAGCTGTTTTTT. It translates to CASSRTAGLAGGYTGELFF.

This clonotype showed up many times. The chain carries TRBV20-1 and TRBJ2-5, with D uncertain. Germline V gene sequence: CDR1 DFQATT, CDR2 SNEGSKA (reference sequence). The length of the CDR3 is 13 residues. Trimming removed 2 bases at V and 4 bases at J, with 11 bases between. The CDR3 region has the DNA TGCAGTGCTAGAAGAAAGGAAGGAGAGACCCAGTACTTC. It translates to CSARRKEGETQYF.

This clonotype was counted between two and nine times. The V gene is TRBV6-1, the J gene TRBJ2-7, with 9 bases identical to TRBD1. With 5 bases clipped from V and 2 bases from J, the junction kept 4 bases outside the gene matches. The CDR3 spans 14 residues. Germline loops: CDR1 MNHNS, CDR2 SASEGT. CDR3 bases: TGTGCCAGCAGTAAAAGGACAGGGGCCTACGAGCAGTACTTC. Its protein product is CASSKRTGAYEQYF.

This clonotype was found many times. The chain uses TRBV12-3 or TRBV12-4 and TRBJ2-7; a possible D gene is TRBD1 (5 bases). The CDR3 loop spans 13 amino acids. The V gene lost 8 bases and the J gene lost 5 bases, with 16 bases spanning the gap. CDR3 sequence reads: CASRPAVGDEQYF. The CDR3 DNA follows: TGTGCCAGCCGGCCGGCTGTAGGGGACGAGCAGTACTTC.

This clonotype was detected only a few times. The CDR3 DNA reads as TGTGCCAGTGCGGCTGCAGCGGGAGGATACACCGGGGAGCTGTTTTTT. Translated: CASAAAAGGYTGELFF. The gene calls are TRBV19 and TRBJ2-2; TRBD2 agrees at 9 bases. Per germline, CDR1 LNHDA and CDR2 SQIVND (reference sequence). V trimming: 8 bases; J trimming: 3 bases; junction bases outside the gene matches: 10. This CDR3 has 16 residues.

This clonotype turned up a few times. V usage is TRBV19 and J usage is TRBJ2-1, with 10 bases lining up with TRBD2. The ends lost 4 bases at V and 0 bases at J; junction bases unmatched: 6. In germline, CDR1 is LNHDA, CDR2 SQIVND (reference sequence). The CDR3 spans 17 residues. In nucleotides, the CDR3 is TGTGCCAGTAGTACCTCTAGCGGGGGTTACTCCTACAATGAGCAGTTCTTC. Its translation: CASSTSSGGYSYNEQFF.

This clonotype came up many times. This chain joins TRBV5-1 and TRBJ1-1; D not resolved. With 4 bases removed from V and 3 bases from J, the gap between germline ends came to 7 bases. CDR1 and CDR2 from the germline V gene are SGHRS and YFSETQ. CDR3 length: 12 amino acids. The CDR3 DNA is TGCGCCAGCAGCGACGGGGACACTGAAGCTTTCTTT. Translation gives CASSDGDTEAFF.

This clonotype was picked up many times. The chain has TRBV2 and TRBJ2-5; a possible D gene is TRBD2 (5 bases). CDR1 and CDR2 from the germline V gene are SNHLY and FYNNEI. Deletions cut 1 base from V and 7 bases from J, with 10 bases between. This CDR3 spans 13 amino acids. The CDR3 region is CASSEEADRTQYF. DNA of the CDR3: TGTGCCAGCAGTGAAGAAGCGGATAGGACCCAGTACTTC.

The sample holds many counts of this clonotype. CDR3 residues: CASSSLGRRDTQYF. Written as DNA, the CDR3 is TGTGCCAGCAGCTCTCTGGGACGGAGAGATACGCAGTATTTT. This rearrangement joins TRBV7-3 to TRBJ2-3; D tentatively reads TRBD1 or TRBD2 (5 bases each). V dropped 4 bases and J dropped 5 bases, with 13 bases sitting between them. Germline V gene sequence: CDR1 SGHTA, CDR2 FQGTGA. The CDR3 spans 14 residues.

This clonotype was recorded a few times. The rearrangement links TRBV6-1 to TRBJ1-6, with D perhaps matching TRBD1 (5 bases). CDR1 and CDR2 from the germline V gene are MNHNS and SASEGT. This CDR3 has 16 amino acids. Deletions cut 5 bases from V and 2 bases from J, with 13 bases between. DNA for the CDR3: TGTGCCAGCAGTAAGTGGGGGAGAGCCTATAATTCACCCCTCCACTTT. Protein: CASSKWGRAYNSPLHF.

This clonotype was recorded a few times. This chain uses TRBV3-1 with TRBJ1-2; no clear D gene. Germline V gene data show CDR1 as LGHDT and CDR2 as YNNKEL (reference sequence). V lost 4 bases, J lost 4 bases, and 19 bases lay in between. The CDR3 runs 16 residues. For the CDR3, the DNA is TGTGCCAGCAGCCCAGGAAAAGGCCTGGGTACCTATGGCTACACCTTC. Translated: CASSPGKGLGTYGYTF.

Ten or more counts support this clonotype. The chain couples TRBV20-1 to TRBJ2-7; possible D gene TRBD1, 6 bases. The germline V gene has CDR1 DFQATT and CDR2 SNEGSKA (reference sequence). The CDR3 sequence is 14 residues long. V lost 6 bases, J lost 1 base, and 16 bases lay in between. CDR3 DNA: TGCAGTGCCAGGGGTTACAGGCGATCCTACGAGCAGTACTTC. Its protein is CSARGYRRSYEQYF.

This clonotype was counted ten times or more. V and J are TRBV24-1 and TRBJ2-7, with D unclear. Trimming left V 0 bases short and J 5 bases short, with 16 bases between. The CDR3 extends over 16 amino acids. Per germline, CDR1 KGHDR and CDR2 SFDVKD. The CDR3 sequence: CATSDLVFRFGHEQYF. The CDR3 DNA sequence: TGTGCCACCAGTGATTTGGTTTTCCGGTTTGGTCACGAGCAGTACTTC.

This clonotype occurred many times. The chain has TRBV3-1 and TRBJ2-7; 10 bases agree with TRBD2. The CDR3 extends over 15 amino acids. Trimming cost V 1 base and J 3 bases; bases outside gene matches: 3. The germline V gene has CDR1 LGHDT and CDR2 YNNKEL (reference sequence). Here the CDR3 reads CASSQALAGLYEQYF. Written as DNA, the CDR3 is TGTGCCAGCAGCCAAGCACTAGCGGGGCTCTACGAGCAGTACTTC.

This clonotype was counted ten times or more. V is TRBV20-1 and J is TRBJ1-5, with TRBD1 matching 8 bases. Germline V gives CDR1 DFQATT, CDR2 SNEGSKA (reference sequence). J lost 3 bases, V lost 3 bases, and 7 bases had no gene match. This CDR3 spans 15 amino acids. The CDR3 DNA is TGCAGTGCTAGTAGGGGACAGGAGTCCAATCAGCCCCAGCATTTT. Translation: CSASRGQESNQPQHF.

The chain has TRBV18 and TRBJ2-7; D possibly corresponds to TRBD2 (5 bases). CDR3 length: 15 residues. The V gene's germline CDR1 is KGHSH and CDR2 LQKENI. Trimming removed 3 bases at V and 2 bases at J, with 14 bases between. The CDR3 spells CASSPDWRSTYEQYF. CDR3 DNA sequence: TGTGCCAGCTCACCTGACTGGAGGAGCACCTACGAGCAGTACTTC.

Points on this clonotype: Possible read error: a much larger clone is one base away. The chain couples TRBV29-1 to TRBJ2-7; D is unclear. The CDR3 runs 13 residues. Germline values: CDR1 SQVTM, CDR2 ANQGSEA. This chain's CDR3 is CSVSQRLSCEQYF. CDR3 nucleotide sequence: TGCAGCGTTTCACAAAGGCTATCCTGCGAGCAGTACTTC.

Comments on this clonotype: Relative to the germline gene, one junction end is altered; a read error may explain this. The chain carries TRBV13 and TRBJ2-1, with TRBD2 as a possible D gene (6 bases). Germline lookup yields CDR1 PRHDT and CDR2 FYEKMQ (reference sequence). This CDR3 is built from 16 residues. CDR3 coding DNA: TGTGCCAGCAGCTTAGAGGTCGGGAGCTCCTACAATGGGCAGTTCTTC. Its protein is CASSLEVGSSYNGQFF. The whole variable domain, filled in from reference TRBV13 and TRBJ2-1, reads AAGVIQSPRHLIKEKRETATLKCYPIPRHDTVYWYQQGPGQDPQFLISFYEKMQSDKGSIPDRFSAQQFSDYHSELNMSSLELGDSALYFCASSLEVGSSYNGQFFGPGTRLTVL.

The V call is TRBV6-1, the J call TRBJ2-3; TRBD2 agrees at 8 bases. Germline V lookup: CDR1 MNHNS, CDR2 SASEGT. V lost 7 bases and J lost 1; bases outside the gene matches: 7. The CDR3 is 15 amino acids. The CDR3 sequence: CASMSSAGGTDTQYF. The CDR3 nucleotides are TGTGCCAGCATGAGCTCAGCGGGGGGCACAGATACGCAGTATTTT.

This clonotype appeared many times. The CDR3: CASSLVQGDNSPLHF. As DNA, the CDR3 is TGTGCCAGCAGCTTAGTTCAGGGTGATAATTCACCCCTCCACTTT. The rearrangement joins TRBV7-2 to TRBJ1-6; D might be TRBD1 (5 bases). Germline V CDR1 and CDR2: SGHTA, FQGNSA. Trimming removed 1 base from V and 5 bases from J, with 9 bases in between. This CDR3 is built from 15 residues. The whole variable domain, remainder taken from reference TRBV7-2 and TRBJ1-6, is GAGVSQSPSNKVTEKGKDVELRCDPISGHTALYWYRQSLGQGLEFLIYFQGNSAPDKSGLPSDRFSAERTGGSVSTLTIQRTQQEDSAVYLCASSLVQGDNSPLHFGNGTRLTVT.

This clonotype occurred many times. V and J are TRBV12-3 or TRBV12-4 and TRBJ2-3; tentative D call: TRBD2 (5 bases). V was cut by 5 bases and J by 6 bases, with 9 bases left in between. The CDR3 length is 12 residues. CDR3 in amino acids: CASSVTTDTQYF. Here the CDR3 DNA reads TGTGCCAGCAGTGTGACTACCGATACGCAGTATTTT.

This clonotype was observed a few times. One end of the junction varies from germline; a read error may be responsible. The chain employs TRBV20-1 and TRBJ2-4; D possibly uses TRBD1 or TRBD2 (5 bases each). This CDR3 region has 12 residues. Germline loops: CDR1 DFQATT, CDR2 SNEGSKA (reference sequence). CDR3 bases: TGCAGTGCCAGAGGGTCGGGACACATTCAGTACTTC. Its protein product is CSARGSGHIQYF.

The rearrangement uses TRBV10-1 and TRBJ2-5, with D possibly being TRBD1 or TRBD2 (7 bases each). The CDR3 consists of 15 residues. Germline V gene data show CDR1 as WNHNN and CDR2 as SYGVQD (reference sequence). V was clipped by 4 bases and J by 5 bases, with 17 bases between them. CDR3 amino acids: CASSVGTGEGETQYF. In DNA form, the CDR3 reads TGCGCCAGCAGTGTGGGTACAGGGGAGGGGGAGACCCAGTACTTC.

The sample holds many counts of this clonotype. The rearrangement links TRBV20-1 to TRBJ2-7; 7 bases line up with TRBD2. With 3 bases clipped from V and 1 base from J, the junction kept 9 bases outside the gene matches. CDR1 DFQATT and CDR2 SNEGSKA come from the germline V gene (reference sequence). CDR3 length equals 15 residues. CDR3 loop: CSASITSGMSYEQYF. The CDR3 DNA reads TGCAGTGCTAGTATAACGAGCGGGATGTCCTACGAGCAGTACTTC.

This clonotype was picked up many times. The chain couples TRBV30 to TRBJ1-1; D gene uncertain. The CDR3 totals 14 residues. Germline lookup yields CDR1 GTSNPN and CDR2 SVGIG (reference sequence). The germline V and J ends were trimmed by 0 bases and 1 base, with 9 bases remaining between them. This CDR3 reads CAWSVLKGNTEAFF. The CDR3 DNA is TGTGCCTGGAGTGTACTCAAAGGGAACACTGAAGCTTTCTTT.

This clonotype was seen at least ten times. The V gene is TRBV18, the J gene TRBJ1-1; D unresolved. The V gene's germline CDR1 is KGHSH and CDR2 LQKENI. The V gene lost 4 bases and the J gene lost 5 bases, with 8 bases spanning the gap. The CDR3 totals 12 residues. CDR3 residues: CASSQGETEAFF. Here the CDR3 DNA reads TGTGCCAGCTCACAGGGAGAAACTGAAGCTTTCTTT.